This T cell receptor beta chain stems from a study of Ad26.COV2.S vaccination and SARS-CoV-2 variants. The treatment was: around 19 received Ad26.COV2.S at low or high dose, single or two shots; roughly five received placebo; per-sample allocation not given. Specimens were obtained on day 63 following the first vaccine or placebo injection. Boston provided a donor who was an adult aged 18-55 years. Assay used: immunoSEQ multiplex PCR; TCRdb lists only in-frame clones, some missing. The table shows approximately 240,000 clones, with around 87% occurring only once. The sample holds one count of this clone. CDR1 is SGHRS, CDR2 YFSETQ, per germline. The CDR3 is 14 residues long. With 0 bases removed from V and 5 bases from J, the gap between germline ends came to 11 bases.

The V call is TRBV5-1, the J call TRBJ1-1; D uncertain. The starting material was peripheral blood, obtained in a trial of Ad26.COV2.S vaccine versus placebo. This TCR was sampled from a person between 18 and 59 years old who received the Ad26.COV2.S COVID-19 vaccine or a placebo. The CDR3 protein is CASSLGGGRTEAFF. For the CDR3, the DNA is TGCGCCAGCAGCTTGGGGGGTGGGCGGACTGAAGCTTTCTTT.